This passage covers 20 T cell receptor beta chains from one sample sequenced in a study of blood T cell repertoires in COVID-19. The method was immunoSEQ multiplex PCR; TCRdb's version includes in-frame clones alone and lacks a portion of them. The sample consists of over 300,000 clones, 89% of them appearing once. Sequencing input: peripheral blood. These receptors were obtained from a man aged 18 to 30 who had recovered from COVID-19.

The chain employs TRBV11-1 and TRBJ2-5, with D possibly being TRBD2 (5 bases). The CDR3 runs to 15 residues. V was trimmed by 2 bases and J by 2 bases, leaving 12 bases between them. CDR1 and CDR2 from the germline V gene are SGHAT and FQDESV (reference sequence). CDR3 sequence (DNA): TGTGCCAGCAGCTTACCCGTGGGAGATCAAGAGACCCAGTACTTC. Protein: CASSLPVGDQETQYF.

This sequence joins TRBV5-1 and TRBJ2-1; a possible D gene is TRBD1 (6 bases). The germline V gene encodes CDR1 SGHRS and CDR2 YFSETQ. The CDR3 spans 15 residues. Trimming took 1 base from V and 4 from J, leaving 12 bases between them. The CDR3 protein is CASSLSAGVYNEQFF. The DNA of the CDR3 is TGCGCCAGCAGCTTGTCGGCAGGGGTATACAATGAGCAGTTCTTC.

The V gene is TRBV4-2, the J gene TRBJ1-3, with D possibly being TRBD1 (6 bases). There are 18 residues in the CDR3. V shed 4 bases and J shed 0 bases, with 19 bases lying between them. The germline V gene encodes CDR1 LGHNA and CDR2 YNFKEQ. CDR3 sequence reads: CASSRRQRGTSSGNTIYF. CDR3 in DNA: TGTGCCAGCAGCCGCCGACAAAGGGGGACAAGCTCTGGAAACACCATATATTTT.

This chain joins TRBV7-2 and TRBJ1-5; 8 bases map to TRBD1. J was trimmed by 5 bases and V by 5 bases; bases with no gene match: 11. Per the germline V gene, CDR1 is SGHTA and CDR2 is FQGNSA. This CDR3 region has 16 residues. The CDR3 bases are TGTGCCAGCAGCCCCCGGACAGGGTACATAGATCAGCCCCAGCATTTT. It codes for CASSPRTGYIDQPQHF.

The gene calls are TRBV9 and TRBJ1-1; maybe TRBD1 (5 bases). Trimming left V 3 bases short and J 3 bases short, with 12 bases between. Looked up from germline, CDR1 is SGDLS and CDR2 is YYNGEE. The CDR3 contains 14 residues. The CDR3, as DNA: TGTGCCAGCAGCGCGTCCTGGGGGGACACTGAAGCTTTCTTT. It encodes CASSASWGDTEAFF.

V is TRBV6-5 and J is TRBJ1-5, with 7 bases fitting TRBD1. Trimming at V came to 6 bases and at J to 5 bases, leaving 7 bases not matched to a gene. The CDR3 sequence is 14 residues long. CDR1 MNHEY and CDR2 SVGAGI come from the germline V gene. The CDR3: CASRSKGAHQPQHF. In nucleotides, the CDR3 is TGTGCCAGCAGAAGTAAGGGGGCGCATCAGCCCCAGCATTTT.

This chain uses TRBV3-1 (or the pseudogene TRBV3-2) with TRBJ2-1; TRBD1 aligns across 8 bases. The germline gives CDR1 LGHDT, CDR2 YNNKEL (reference sequence). V dropped 1 base and J dropped 9; count of bases not matched to a gene: 11. This CDR3 is built from 16 residues. Written as DNA, the CDR3 is TGTGCCAGCAGCCAAGGGGGCAGGGGGCGAACGAGTGAGCAGTTCTTC. Translating it yields CASSQGGRGRTSEQFF.

The chain links TRBV2 to TRBJ2-7; the match to TRBD1 covers 7 bases. CDR1 is SNHLY, CDR2 FYNNEI, per germline. Losses at the gene ends were 6 bases for V and 6 bases for J; bases not matched to a gene: 14. The CDR3 spans 15 residues. DNA of the CDR3: TGTGCCAGCAGCCAAACAGGGGCACTACGTTTCGAGCAGTACTTC. Amino acid sequence: CASSQTGALRFEQYF.

The V and J genes are TRBV3-1 (or the pseudogene TRBV3-2) and TRBJ2-1, with TRBD2 matching over 13 bases. The trim removed 5 bases at V and 9 bases at J, leaving 13 bases unmatched. The length of the CDR3 is 17 residues. CDR1 LGHDT and CDR2 YNNKEL come from the germline V gene (reference sequence). The DNA for the CDR3 is TGTGCCAGCAGCTTACAACCGGGACTAGCGGGATTCGGTGAGCAGTTCTTC. It translates to CASSLQPGLAGFGEQFF.

V and J are TRBV4-3 and TRBJ1-2, with 10 nucleotides matching TRBD1. Per germline, CDR1 LGHNA and CDR2 YSLEER. Losses at the gene ends were 0 bases for V and 5 bases for J; bases not matched to a gene: 6. This CDR3 has 16 amino acids. The chain's CDR3 is CASSQDHGTGAYGYTF. Here the CDR3 DNA reads TGCGCCAGCAGCCAAGATCACGGGACAGGGGCTTATGGCTACACCTTC.

The gene calls are TRBV27 and TRBJ1-2, with a tentative D call TRBD1 (6 bases). The CDR3 extends over 14 amino acids. Germline lookup yields CDR1 MNHEY and CDR2 SMNVEV (reference sequence). Trimming pared 4 bases from V and 7 bases from J, leaving 16 bases between. CDR3 DNA sequence: TGTGCCAGCAGTTACCGGGGGGCGAGGGGTGGCTACACCTTC. Amino acids: CASSYRGARGGYTF.

The chain joins TRBV5-1 to TRBJ1-1; 10 bases fit TRBD1. Germline V gene data show CDR1 as SGHRS and CDR2 as YFSETQ. V was pared by 0 bases and J by 5 bases, with 4 bases of the junction left unmatched. CDR3 length: 15 amino acids. The DNA of the CDR3 is TGCGCCAGCAGCTTGGGACAGGGGGCTTGGACTGAAGCTTTCTTT. As protein: CASSLGQGAWTEAFF.

The chain carries TRBV5-5 and TRBJ2-3, with 7 bases aligning to TRBD2. Germline-derived CDR1 and CDR2 are SGHKS and YYEKEE (reference sequence). Trimming at V came to 4 bases and at J to 3 bases, leaving 5 bases not matched to a gene. The CDR3 runs 14 residues. CDR3 loop: CASSHWGGTDTQYF. CDR3 in DNA: TGTGCCAGCAGCCACTGGGGGGGGACAGATACGCAGTATTTT.

The chain joins TRBV29-1 to TRBJ2-7; weak D call: TRBD1 (5 bases). The germline gives CDR1 SQVTM, CDR2 ANQGSEA. Trimming cost V 7 bases and J 6 bases, with 19 bases left between them. CDR3 length equals 13 residues. The CDR3 bases are TGCAGCGCCCATGCCGGGTCCCAGGGCGAGCAGTACTTC. It codes for CSAHAGSQGEQYF.

The chain combines TRBV5-4 with TRBJ2-7; 8 positions agree with TRBD2. CDR1 is SGHNT and CDR2 is YYREEE in the germline V gene (reference sequence). Trimming at V came to 1 base and at J to 2 bases, leaving 2 bases not matched to a gene. This CDR3 spans 14 amino acids. The CDR3 DNA follows: TGTGCCAGCAGCTTGCCTAGCGGGCCCTACGAGCAGTACTTC. The encoded protein is CASSLPSGPYEQYF.

V is TRBV2 and J is TRBJ2-7; D is uncertain. V was shortened by 6 bases and J by 1 base, with 13 bases between the two germline ends. CDR3 length: 14 amino acids. CDR1 SNHLY and CDR2 FYNNEI come from the germline V gene. The CDR3 spells CASRQVFLSYEQYF. CDR3 nucleotides: TGTGCCAGCAGGCAGGTTTTCTTATCCTACGAGCAGTACTTC.

The V and J genes are TRBV2 and TRBJ1-1, with D possibly matching TRBD1 (6 bases). The CDR3 is made up of 13 amino acids. V lost 4 bases to trimming and J lost 2 bases, with 8 bases between them. In germline, CDR1 is SNHLY, CDR2 FYNNEI. CDR3 sequence (DNA): TGTGCCAGCAGTGGGGGGCCCAACACTGAAGCTTTCTTT. As protein: CASSGGPNTEAFF. Filled out from reference TRBV2 and TRBJ1-1, the complete variable domain reads EPEVTQTPSHQVTQMGQEVILRCVPISNHLYFYWYRQILGQKVEFLVSFYNNEISEKSEIFDDQFSVERPDGSNFTLKIRSTKLEDSAMYFCASSGGPNTEAFFGQGTRLTVV.

The genes are TRBV9 and TRBJ2-7; TRBD2 agrees at 7 bases. Germline V gene data show CDR1 as SGDLS and CDR2 as YYNGEE. V lost 0 bases, J lost 3 bases, and 6 bases stayed unmatched. The CDR3 consists of 15 residues. In DNA, the CDR3 is TGTGCCAGCAGCGTAGATTTCCGGGAGGTCTACGAGCAGTACTTC. Protein: CASSVDFREVYEQYF. Looking up the rest from reference TRBV9 and TRBJ2-7 gives the full variable domain: DSGVTQTPKHLITATGQRVTLRCSPRSGDLSVYWYQQSLDQGLQFLIQYYNGEERAKGNILERFSAQQFPDLHSELNLSSLELGDSALYFCASSVDFREVYEQYFGPGTRLTVT.

The V call is TRBV5-6, the J call TRBJ1-3, with 8 nucleotides matching TRBD1. Unmatched junction bases numbered 5, after V lost 0 bases and J lost 0 bases. The CDR3 extends over 17 amino acids. Germline V gives CDR1 SGHDT, CDR2 YYEEEE. The chain's CDR3 is CASSLGWTGSSGNTIYF. The CDR3 DNA reads TGTGCCAGCAGCTTGGGGTGGACAGGGAGCTCTGGAAACACCATATATTTT. Drawing the rest from reference TRBV5-6 and TRBJ1-3, the complete variable domain is DAGVTQSPTHLIKTRGQQVTLRCSPKSGHDTVSWYQQALGQGPQFIFQYYEEEERQRGNFPDRFSGHQFPNYSSELNVNALLLGDSALYLCASSLGWTGSSGNTIYFGEGSWLTVV.

The J gene is TRBJ1-1, the V gene TRBV12-3 or TRBV12-4; TRBD1 aligns across 8 bases. The CDR3 is 13 amino acids. The V segment lost 4 bases and the J segment 4 bases; nucleotides outside the gene matches: 2. DNA of the CDR3: TGTGCCAGCAGTTATGACAGGGGCACTGAAGCTTTCTTT. The encoded protein is CASSYDRGTEAFF.